This is a list of T cell receptor beta chains from one sample in a study of T cells in narcolepsy. Only in-frame clones appear in the TCRdb table, and some are missing; sequencing was by immunoSEQ multiplex PCR. The data hold about 43,000 clones, with about 91% observed a single time. The sequencing sample was made of CD45RA- memory CD4+ T cells from PBMCs. The receptors shown here come from a human donor with narcolepsy. Each CDR3 is given with its conserved first and last residue. The D gene is left open where the match is weak. For some rows the clone size is stated as once, few or many, or as a class when expanded; others skip it.

d_call j_call clone_size v_call cdr3_nt cdr3_aa
NA TRBJ2-2 NA TRBV5-1 TGCGCCAGCACGGTACTAGCCCCCGGGGAGCTGTTTTTT CASTVLAPGELFF
TRBD2 TRBJ2-7 NA TRBV11-3 TGTGCCAGCAGCACCAGGACTAGGACAATCCACGAGCAGTACTTC CASSTRTRTIHEQYF
NA TRBJ2-5 NA TRBV12-2 TGTGCAAGTCGCTTAGCGGGGACAGCCCAAGAGACCCAGTACTTC CASRLAGTAQETQYF
NA TRBJ2-3 once TRBV11-3 TGTGCCAGCAAAGAAACTTGGAACACAGATACGCAGTATTTT CASKETWNTDTQYF
NA TRBJ1-2 NA TRBV5-5 TGTGCCAGCAGCTTGGAATGGGGCAGGGATATGGATGGCTACACCTTC CASSLEWGRDMDGYTF
NA TRBJ2-7 NA TRBV4-3 TGCGCCAGCAGCCGAGACCCCCCCCCGTCCTACGAGCAGTACTTC CASSRDPPPSYEQYF
TRBD2 TRBJ2-7 NA TRBV15 TGTGCCACCAGCAGAGGAGCGGGACTAGCGGGAGGCGAGCAGTACTTC CATSRGAGLAGGEQYF
NA TRBJ1-5 NA TRBV2 TGTGCCAGCGGTGAAGGAGGACGGGCGAATCAGCCCCAGCATTTT CASGEGGRANQPQHF
TRBD1 TRBJ2-7 once TRBV7-2 TGTGCCAGCAGGCGGACAGGTTCCGAGCAGTACTTC CASRRTGSEQYF
NA TRBJ1-2 NA TRBV6-5 TGTGCCAGCAGTTACGGGGAACCCTATGGCTACACCTTC CASSYGEPYGYTF
TRBD1 TRBJ2-6 NA TRBV7-2 TGTGCCAGCAGATTAAACCCGGGACAGGGATCTGGGGCCAACGTCCTGACTTTC CASRLNPGQGSGANVLTF
TRBD1 TRBJ1-3 few TRBV30 TGTGCCTGGAGCCGGGACAGTGGCTCTGGAAACACCATATATTTT CAWSRDSGSGNTIYF
NA TRBJ2-7 NA TRBV6-5 TGTGCCAGCAGTCACAGGGGGGGGGAGCAGTACTTC CASSHRGGEQYF
NA TRBJ1-1 NA TRBV6-5 TGTGCCAGCAGTTACAGACAGAACCTTGAAGCTTTCTTT CASSYRQNLEAFF
NA TRBJ1-1 NA TRBV7-2 TGTGCCAGCAGCTCCCGGCACTTACATGAAGCTTTCTTT CASSSRHLHEAFF
NA TRBJ2-3 once TRBV7-3 TGTGCCAGCAGCTTGGGCGGGGCCTCAGATACGCAGTATTTT CASSLGGASDTQYF
TRBD1 TRBJ1-1 NA TRBV19 TGTGCCAGTAGTCCGCCACAGGGGAGGCCCACTGAAGCTTTCTTT CASSPPQGRPTEAFF
NA TRBJ1-2 NA TRBV4-1 TGCGCCAGCAGCCAAGGGGGAGGTAGTAACTATGGCTACACCTTC CASSQGGGSNYGYTF
TRBD2 TRBJ2-5 NA TRBV30 TGTGCCTGGGGCCGGGAGGACCAAGAGACCCAGTACTTC CAWGREDQETQYF
NA TRBJ1-1 NA TRBV5-5 TGTGCCAGCAGCTTTAACGGACAGACCACTGAAGCTTTCTTT CASSFNGQTTEAFF
TRBD1 TRBJ2-6 once TRBV11-3 TGTGCCAGCAGAACAGGGGGCTCAGCCTCAAGCTCTGGGGCCAACGTCCTGACTTTC CASRTGGSASSSGANVLTF
TRBD2 TRBJ2-5 NA TRBV18 TGTGCCAGCTCTAACGGACTAGCGGGAGGGCCTGGGGAGACCCAGTACTTC CASSNGLAGGPGETQYF
NA TRBJ1-4 NA TRBV2 TGTGCCAGCAGTGGAGGCAGCTCCATGGGGGAACTGTTTTTT CASSGGSSMGELFF
TRBD2 TRBJ2-4 NA TRBV14 TGTGCCAGCAGCCAAAGCGGGGTGGACATTCAGTACTTC CASSQSGVDIQYF
TRBD2 TRBJ2-5 NA TRBV30 TGTGCCTGGAGTAGCGGGAGGGTTGAGACCCAGTACTTC CAWSSGRVETQYF
NA TRBJ2-7 NA TRBV15 TGTGCCACCAGCAGAGTCAGGGCAACCGAGCAGTACTTC CATSRVRATEQYF
NA TRBJ2-2 once TRBV5-1 TGCGCCAGCAGCCTAGGGACGGTGAACACCGGGGAGCTGTTTTTT CASSLGTVNTGELFF
NA TRBJ2-5 NA TRBV6-5 TGTGCCAGCAGTCCCCCGGAAGGTCGAGGGACCCAGTACTTC CASSPPEGRGTQYF
TRBD1 TRBJ1-2 NA TRBV29-1 TGCAGCGTTGTCGGCAGGGGGCTGGTCGGAGGTGGCTACACCTTC CSVVGRGLVGGGYTF
TRBD2 TRBJ2-3 NA TRBV7-8 TGTGCCAGCAGCTTAGCGCGGGGGGATACGCAGTATTTT CASSLARGDTQYF
NA TRBJ2-7 NA TRBV2 TGTGCCAGCAGTGAAGCGGTAACAGGGACTAACTACGAGCAGTACTTC CASSEAVTGTNYEQYF
TRBD2 TRBJ2-1 NA TRBV18 TGTGCCAGCTCACCAAGGGCGGGGGGGTCCTCCTACAATGAGCAGTTCTTC CASSPRAGGSSYNEQFF
TRBD1 TRBJ2-3 once TRBV15 TGTGCCACCAGCAGGGCCGGGACAGGGGGTTGGGATACGCAGTATTTT CATSRAGTGGWDTQYF
NA TRBJ2-1 once TRBV11-2 TGTGCCAGCAGCTTAGGGCGGAATAATGAGCAGTTCTTC CASSLGRNNEQFF
NA TRBJ1-1 NA TRBV6-6 TGTGCCAGCAAGCCCATGAACACTGAAGCTTTCTTT CASKPMNTEAFF
NA TRBJ1-1 NA TRBV19 TGTGCCAGTAGTATAGGACAGGCAGCGAACACTGAAGCTTTCTTT CASSIGQAANTEAFF
NA TRBJ2-4 few TRBV19 TGTGCCAGTAGTGGGGGAGCCAAAAACATTCAGTACTTC CASSGGAKNIQYF
NA TRBJ2-3 NA TRBV5-1 TGCGCCAGCACGTCCGACTCAGGAGATACGCAGTATTTT CASTSDSGDTQYF
NA TRBJ2-3 NA TRBV5-8 TGTGCCAGCAGCTTACGACAGGCGAGCACAGATACGCAGTATTTT CASSLRQASTDTQYF
TRBD2 TRBJ2-1 once TRBV5-1 TGCGCCAGCAAGCTAGCGGGAGTTAAGGAGCAGTTCTTC CASKLAGVKEQFF
TRBD2 TRBJ2-1 NA TRBV2 TGTGCCAGCAGGGAAACTAGCGGGGTCTCGAATGAGCAGTTCTTC CASRETSGVSNEQFF
TRBD1 TRBJ1-2 few TRBV19 TGTGCCAGTAGTATAGCCGGTCAGGGGGGCTATGGCTACACCTTC CASSIAGQGGYGYTF
NA TRBJ1-5 NA TRBV30 TGTGCCTGGAGTAGGACGGGGCCGAATCAGCCCCAGCATTTT CAWSRTGPNQPQHF
NA TRBJ2-7 NA TRBV5-6 TGTGCCAGCAGCTTCTTTCTGGGAAACTACGAGCAGTACTTC CASSFFLGNYEQYF
TRBD1 TRBJ1-4 NA TRBV5-5 TGTGCCAGCCCCCCTATGACAGGGGTTATTAATGAAAAACTGTTTTTT CASPPMTGVINEKLFF
TRBD1 TRBJ1-2 NA TRBV6-1 TGTGCCAGCACCACAGGGGCCTATGGCTACACCTTC CASTTGAYGYTF
TRBD1 TRBJ1-2 NA TRBV5-4 TGTGCCAGCAGCTCTCGGGACAGGGGGGACTATGGCTACACCTTC CASSSRDRGDYGYTF
TRBD1 TRBJ1-6 NA TRBV11-3 TGTGCCAGCAGCTTGGGCGGACAGGGGGCGCGGGGAGATTCACCCCTCCACTTT CASSLGGQGARGDSPLHF
TRBD1 TRBJ1-5 NA TRBV18 TGTGCCAGCTCGCATCCGGACAGGGGACCCGATCAGCCCCAGCATTTT CASSHPDRGPDQPQHF
NA TRBJ1-1 NA TRBV11-3 TGTGCCAGCACCCCGGCAGGTGGGAACACTGAAGCTCTCTTT CASTPAGGNTEALF
TRBD2 TRBJ2-1 NA TRBV6-5 TGTGCCAGCACGGGGGGGCGAAATGAGCAGTTCTTC CASTGGRNEQFF
NA TRBJ1-1 NA TRBV29-1 TGCAGCGTTGAACCATGGGGGAACACTGAAGCTTTCTTT CSVEPWGNTEAFF
NA TRBJ1-2 NA TRBV19 TGTGCCAGTAGTATAGATCGGCGATCCTATGGCTACACCTTC CASSIDRRSYGYTF
NA TRBJ2-1 NA TRBV29-1 TGCAGCGTTGGATCGCGGGGTGGGGAGCAGTTCTTC CSVGSRGGEQFF
NA TRBJ1-2 NA TRBV7-9 TGTGCCAGCAGCTTATCCCACTCTGGCCTTCGGATGAACACCTTC CASSLSHSGLRMNTF
TRBD2 TRBJ2-5 few TRBV4-3 TGCGCCAGCAGCCAAGATTTAGCGGGGGGTACCCAAGAGACCCAGTACTTC CASSQDLAGGTQETQYF
TRBD1 TRBJ1-6 NA TRBV28 TGTGCCAGCAGCTCTAGACAGGGGGTCCGGAAACCCCTCCACTTT CASSSRQGVRKPLHF
NA TRBJ2-2 NA TRBV6-5 TGTGCCAGCAAGGGCCGCGGGACCGGGGAGCTGTTTTTT CASKGRGTGELFF
TRBD2 TRBJ2-3 NA TRBV5-6 TGTGCCAGCAGCTTAGCCCGGACTAGCGGGAGAGATACGCAGTATTTT CASSLARTSGRDTQYF
NA TRBJ1-2 few TRBV5-4 TGTGCCAGCAGCCACCCCAGGTTGAGGAGTGGCTACACCTTC CASSHPRLRSGYTF